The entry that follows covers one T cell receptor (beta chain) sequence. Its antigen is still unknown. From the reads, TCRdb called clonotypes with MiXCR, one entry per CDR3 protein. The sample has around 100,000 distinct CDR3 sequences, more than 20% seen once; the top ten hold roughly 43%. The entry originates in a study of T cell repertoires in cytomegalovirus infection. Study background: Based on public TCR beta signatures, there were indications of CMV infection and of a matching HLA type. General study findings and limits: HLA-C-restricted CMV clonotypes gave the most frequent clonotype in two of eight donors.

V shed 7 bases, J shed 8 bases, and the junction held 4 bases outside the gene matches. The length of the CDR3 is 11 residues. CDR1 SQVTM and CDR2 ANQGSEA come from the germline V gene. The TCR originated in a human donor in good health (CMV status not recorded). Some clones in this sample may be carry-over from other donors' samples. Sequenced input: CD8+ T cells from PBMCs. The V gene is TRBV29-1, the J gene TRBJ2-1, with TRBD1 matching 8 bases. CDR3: CSADRGHEQFF. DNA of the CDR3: TGCAGCGCCGACAGGGGACATGAGCAGTTCTTC.